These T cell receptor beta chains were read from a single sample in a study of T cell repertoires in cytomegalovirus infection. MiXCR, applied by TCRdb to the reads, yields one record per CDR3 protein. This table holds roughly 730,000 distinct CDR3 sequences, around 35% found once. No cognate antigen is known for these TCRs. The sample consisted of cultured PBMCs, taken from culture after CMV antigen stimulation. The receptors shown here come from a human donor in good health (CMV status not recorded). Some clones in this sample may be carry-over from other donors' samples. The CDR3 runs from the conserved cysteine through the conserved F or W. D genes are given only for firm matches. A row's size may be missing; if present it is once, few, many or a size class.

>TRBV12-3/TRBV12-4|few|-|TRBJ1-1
TGTGCCAGCAGAAACAGGGAGAACACTGAAGCTTTCTTT
CASRNRENTEAFF
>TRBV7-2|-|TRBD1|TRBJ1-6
TGTGCCAGCAGCTTAGGCAGGGGGACAGGGGGTGGCCCCCTCCACTTT
CASSLGRGTGGGPLHF
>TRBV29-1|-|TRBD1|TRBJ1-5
TGCAGCGTTGGACAGGGAGGGCAGCCCCAGCATTTT
CSVGQGGQPQHF
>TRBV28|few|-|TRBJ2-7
TGTGCCAGCAGAGGACAAGGAGGATACGAGCAGTACTTC
CASRGQGGYEQYF
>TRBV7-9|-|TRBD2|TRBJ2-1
TGTGCCAGCAGTCGGAGGGTAGCGGGAGTTACGCATGAGCCGTTCTTC
CASSRRVAGVTHEPFF
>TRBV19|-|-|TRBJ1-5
TGTGCCAGTAGTATAGGGTTGGGGAATCAGCCCCAGCATTTT
CASSIGLGNQPQHF
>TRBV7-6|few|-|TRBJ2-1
TGTGCCAGCAGCTTATGGGGCGGTTCGGGGAATGAGCAGTTCTTC
CASSLWGGSGNEQFF
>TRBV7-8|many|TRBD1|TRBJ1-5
TGTGCCAGCAGCCCCTCAGGGGGTACCGATCAGCCCCAGCATTTT
CASSPSGGTDQPQHF
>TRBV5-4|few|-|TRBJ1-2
TGTGCCAGCAGCCGTAGAGGGGGGAAGGCTGGCTACACCTTC
CASSRRGGKAGYTF
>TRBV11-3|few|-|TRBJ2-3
TGTGCCAGCAGCTCTGGGGGTTCGCGGGACACAGATACGCAGTATTTT
CASSSGGSRDTDTQYF
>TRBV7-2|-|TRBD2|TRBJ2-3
TGTGCCAGCAGCCGAATGGGACTAGCGACAGCAGATACGCAGTATTTT
CASSRMGLATADTQYF
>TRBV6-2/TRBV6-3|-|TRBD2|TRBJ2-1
TGTGCCAGCAGCCCCACCTTCCTGATAGCGGGAGGGCCGGTAAATGAGCAGTTCTTC
CASSPTFLIAGGPVNEQFF
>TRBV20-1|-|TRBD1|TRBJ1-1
TGCAGTGCTAGAGATCACAGGGGGCTTCTAATGAACACTGAAGCTTTCTTT
CSARDHRGLLMNTEAFF
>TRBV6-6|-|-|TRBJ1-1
TGTGCCAGCAGAGAAAGTTCAATCGGACACCTTGAAGCTTTCTTT
CASRESSIGHLEAFF
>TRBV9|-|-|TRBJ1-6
TGTGCCAGCAGTGGTCCAGGGACTAATTCACCCCTCCACTTT
CASSGPGTNSPLHF
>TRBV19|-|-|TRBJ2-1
TGTGCCAGTAGCTCTGACTCCTCCAATGAGCAGTTCTTC
CASSSDSSNEQFF